This section outlines one T cell receptor beta chain sequence together with its context. Profiled with immunoSEQ multiplex PCR; TCRdb holds only in-frame clones, not every one. This sample yields 90,000 to 120,000 clones, of which roughly nine tenths are seen a single time; over 0.8% belongs to the top ten. Germline V gene sequence: CDR1 SGHNT, CDR2 YENEEA. V lost 3 bases, J lost 1 base, and 11 bases lay in between. There are 15 residues in the CDR3. The data were obtained in a study of PD-L1 blockade in urothelial cancer. For the study at large: When blood samples were assessed, the median T cell count was 141,255.

The receptor was isolated from an elderly woman with urothelial cancer. The material sequenced was PBMCs, taken around atezolizumab (anti-PD-L1) treatment. This chain links TRBV11-3 with TRBJ2-3; D is unclear. DNA for the CDR3: TGTGCCAGCAGCTTGAATCCTGGAGGCACAGATACGCAGTATTTT. Translating gives CASSLNPGGTDTQYF.